These 27 T cell receptor beta chains were sequenced from one sample in a study of T cells after yellow fever vaccination. One entry per CDR3 protein results from TCRdb running MiXCR on the 5' RACE reads. The table shows approximately 510,000 distinct CDR3 sequences, with around a fifth occurring only once. Sequencing used PBMCs, obtained approximately 20 days after the first yellow fever vaccination. These receptors all stem from a young man who received the YFV17D yellow fever vaccine.

This clonotype was picked up a small number of times. V usage is TRBV6-2 or TRBV6-3 and J usage is TRBJ1-5; weak D call: TRBD1 (5 bases). The CDR3 loop spans 13 amino acids. The V gene's germline CDR1 is MNHEY and CDR2 SVGEGT. V was cut by 3 bases and J by 6 bases, with 9 bases left in between. The CDR3 DNA reads TGTGCCAGCAGTTATCGGGGGTTTCAGCCCCAGCATTTT. It yields the protein CASSYRGFQPQHF.

The chain combines TRBV14 with TRBJ1-5; tentatively, D is TRBD1 (6 bases). The V end lost 1 base, the J end lost 5 bases, and 9 bases lay between the germline ends. This CDR3 comprises 14 residues. The germline V gene encodes CDR1 SGHDN and CDR2 FVKESK. CDR3 in amino acids: CASSQVQGYQPQHF. The CDR3 coding sequence is TGTGCCAGCAGCCAAGTACAGGGATATCAGCCCCAGCATTTT.

This clonotype was counted only a few times. The chain uses TRBV20-1 and TRBJ2-3; the match to TRBD1 covers 9 bases. Germline CDR1 is DFQATT and CDR2 is SNEGSKA (reference sequence). The CDR3 is made up of 14 amino acids. V shed 6 bases, J shed 2 bases, and the junction held 6 bases outside the gene matches. CDR3 sequence: CSALRDRATDTQYF. CDR3 nucleotide sequence: TGCAGTGCCCTCCGGGACAGGGCCACAGATACGCAGTATTTT.

This sequence joins TRBV5-1 and TRBJ2-7, with a tentative D call TRBD1 (6 bases). This CDR3 has 14 amino acids. Germline CDR1 and CDR2: SGHRS and YFSETQ. The V and J ends lost 0 bases and 7 bases respectively, with 14 bases between them. As DNA, the CDR3 is TGCGCCAGCAGCTTGGACCCAGGGGTGGGGGAGCAGTACTTC. It encodes CASSLDPGVGEQYF.

This clonotype was observed a handful of times. J is TRBJ2-5 and V is TRBV11-2; D is ambiguous. Germline loops: CDR1 SGHAT, CDR2 FQNNGV. The CDR3 covers 13 residues. The V end was cut by 0 bases, the J end by 5 bases, with 7 bases between. CDR3 sequence: CASSLEGIETQYF. The CDR3 DNA is TGTGCCAGCAGCTTAGAGGGGATCGAGACCCAGTACTTC. The whole variable domain, remainder taken from reference TRBV11-2 and TRBJ2-5, is EAGVAQSPRYKIIEKRQSVAFWCNPISGHATLYWYQQILGQGPKLLIQFQNNGVVDDSQLPKDRFSAERLKGVDSTLKIQPAKLEDSAVYLCASSLEGIETQYFGPGTRLLVL.

In its sample, this clonotype was seen a few times. The chain carries TRBV9 and TRBJ2-3, with D maybe TRBD1 (5 bases). The CDR3 extends over 15 amino acids. Germline V gene data show CDR1 as SGDLS and CDR2 as YYNGEE. Trimming stripped 0 bases from V and 2 bases from J, with 10 bases between. The CDR3 DNA reads TGTGCCAGCAGCGTAGTAGGGGCGGTCACAGATACGCAGTATTTT. As protein: CASSVVGAVTDTQYF.

The rearrangement uses TRBV24-1 and TRBJ2-3, with unresolved D. Germline assignment: CDR1 KGHDR and CDR2 SFDVKD. The ends were cut back, 7 bases at V and 1 base at J, with 11 bases in the middle. The CDR3 extends over 14 amino acids. The CDR3 protein is CATRGAQGTDTQYF. The CDR3 DNA follows: TGTGCCACCAGAGGCGCGCAGGGCACAGATACGCAGTATTTT.

This chain links TRBV6-1 with TRBJ2-7; 9 bases align to TRBD2. CDR1 MNHNS and CDR2 SASEGT come from the germline V gene. Losses at the gene ends were 6 bases for V and 0 bases for J; bases not matched to a gene: 12. CDR3 length: 17 residues. The DNA of the CDR3 is TGTGCCAGCAGACCGAAATGGGGACTAGCCAACTCCTACGAGCAGTACTTC. This sequence encodes CASRPKWGLANSYEQYF.

V usage is TRBV5-1 and J usage is TRBJ2-5, with D perhaps matching TRBD1 (5 bases). The CDR3 totals 15 residues. Germline CDR1 SGHRS, CDR2 YFSETQ. Trimming removed 4 bases from V and 5 bases from J, with 18 bases in between. The CDR3 DNA sequence: TGCGCCAGCAGCACGGACATCATCGGGCGGGAGACCCAGTACTTC. Translated, it gives CASSTDIIGRETQYF.

This clonotype was picked up a small number of times. The chain recombines TRBV5-5 with TRBJ2-3, with a possible D match to TRBD1 (5 bases). CDR3 length equals 15 residues. Germline V gene sequence: CDR1 SGHKS, CDR2 YYEKEE (reference sequence). Trimming stripped 1 base from V and 1 base from J, with 10 bases between. CDR3 nucleotide sequence: TGTGCCAGCAGCTTGAGTTTACAGGGCACAGATACGCAGTATTTT. Translating it yields CASSLSLQGTDTQYF. Drawing the rest from reference TRBV5-5 and TRBJ2-3, the complete variable domain is DAGVTQSPTHLIKTRGQQVTLRCSPISGHKSVSWYQQVLGQGPQFIFQYYEKEERGRGNFPDRFSARQFPNYSSELNVNALLLGDSALYLCASSLSLQGTDTQYFGPGTRLTVL.

This clonotype was found a few times. The rearrangement uses TRBV5-6 and TRBJ2-1; D may be TRBD1 (6 bases). Germline values: CDR1 SGHDT, CDR2 YYEEEE. V lost 3 bases and J lost 6, with 10 bases in between. The CDR3 covers 13 residues. CDR3 in amino acids: CASSWDKPNEQFF. CDR3 bases: TGTGCCAGCAGCTGGGACAAGCCCAATGAGCAGTTCTTC. Full variable domain (missing parts from reference TRBV5-6 and TRBJ2-1): DAGVTQSPTHLIKTRGQQVTLRCSPKSGHDTVSWYQQALGQGPQFIFQYYEEEERQRGNFPDRFSGHQFPNYSSELNVNALLLGDSALYLCASSWDKPNEQFFGPGTRLTVL.

J is TRBJ2-7 and V is TRBV4-2; D possibly corresponds to TRBD2 (5 bases). The CDR3 consists of 14 residues. CDR1 is LGHNA and CDR2 is YNFKEQ in the germline V gene. Trimming pared 0 bases from V and 1 base from J, leaving 7 bases between. Here the CDR3 DNA reads TGTGCCAGCAGCCAAGAGGTAGCGTCCTACGAGCAGTACTTC. This translates into CASSQEVASYEQYF.

This clonotype appeared a few times. The V gene is TRBV10-3, the J gene TRBJ1-2, with no clear D. The germline V and J ends were trimmed by 7 bases and 8 bases, with 14 bases remaining between them. The germline CDR1 and CDR2 sequences are ENHRY and SYGVKD. The CDR3 runs to 12 residues. The CDR3 is CAITGQSTGYTF. The DNA for the CDR3 is TGTGCCATCACGGGCCAGTCTACAGGCTACACCTTC.

This clonotype was seen a few times. DNA for the CDR3: TGTGCTAGTGGTTTGACCCCGACTAGCGGGGCGGGTGGTGTGAATGAGCAGTTCTTC. Protein: CASGLTPTSGAGGVNEQFF. The chain has TRBV12-5 and TRBJ2-1, with 11 positions matching TRBD2. The CDR3 loop spans 19 amino acids. In germline, CDR1 is LGHNT, CDR2 FRNRAP. V lost 2 bases, J lost 7 bases, and 16 bases stayed unmatched. Together with reference TRBV12-5 and TRBJ2-1, the CDR3 gives the full variable domain: DARVTQTPRHKVTEMGQEVTMRCQPILGHNTVFWYRQTMMQGLELLAYFRNRAPLDDSGMPKDRFSAEMPDATLATLKIQPSEPRDSAVYFCASGLTPTSGAGGVNEQFFGPGTRLTVL.

This rearrangement joins TRBV18 to TRBJ1-1; no reliable D call. V was shortened by 0 bases and J by 1 base, with 9 bases between the two germline ends. The length of the CDR3 is 15 residues. CDR1 is KGHSH, CDR2 LQKENI, per germline. The DNA of the CDR3 is TGTGCCAGCTCACCACCGAACACCCAGAACACTGAAGCTTTCTTT. This gives the protein CASSPPNTQNTEAFF.

This clonotype was detected ten times or more. The gene calls are TRBV7-2 and TRBJ2-1; no reliable D call. Germline CDR1 reads SGHTA; CDR2 reads FQGNSA. The CDR3 extends over 14 amino acids. Trimming removed 1 base from V and 5 bases from J, with 9 bases in between. Written as DNA, the CDR3 is TGTGCCAGCAGCTTAGTCTCCAGACACAATGAGCAGTTCTTC. It specifies CASSLVSRHNEQFF.

The V and J genes are TRBV6-1 and TRBJ2-6, with D uncertain. This CDR3 region has 15 residues. From germline, CDR1 is MNHNS and CDR2 SASEGT. V dropped 3 bases and J dropped 0 bases, with 6 bases sitting between them. In DNA form, the CDR3 reads TGTGCCAGCAGTGAGAAATACTCTGGGGCCAACGTCCTGACTTTC. Its protein product is CASSEKYSGANVLTF.

This clonotype has a handful of counts. The chain joins TRBV12-3 or TRBV12-4 to TRBJ2-1; tentative D call: TRBD1 (6 bases). The ends were cut back, 5 bases at V and 1 base at J, with 9 bases in the middle. The CDR3 loop spans 14 amino acids. CDR3 in amino acids: CASSPQGSYNEQFF. CDR3 nucleotide sequence: TGTGCCAGCAGTCCACAGGGTTCCTACAATGAGCAGTTCTTC.

This clonotype was recorded a few times. CDR3 DNA sequence: TGCGCCAGCAGCCAAGGACAGGGCTCTGGAAACACCATATATTTT. Amino acid sequence: CASSQGQGSGNTIYF. The J gene is TRBJ1-3, the V gene TRBV4-3; 7 bases align to TRBD1. Trimming cost V 1 base and J 0 bases; bases outside gene matches: 0. From germline, CDR1 is LGHNA and CDR2 YSLEER. This CDR3 spans 15 amino acids.

J is TRBJ1-1 and V is TRBV12-5; TRBD1 is a possible D gene (6 bases). Per the germline V gene, CDR1 is LGHNT and CDR2 is FRNRAP. Trimming pared 6 bases from V and 11 bases from J, leaving 13 bases between. CDR3 length equals 11 residues. The CDR3 DNA follows: TGTGCTAGTGGGGACCACAGGGAGGCTTTCTTT. This codes for CASGDHREAFF.

This clonotype was seen at least ten times. The chain joins TRBV27 to TRBJ1-3; D unresolved. Germline CDR1 MNHEY, CDR2 SMNVEV (reference sequence). This CDR3 is built from 14 residues. V lost 4 bases and J 0 bases, leaving 7 bases between the germline ends. The CDR3 protein is CASSSRSSGNTIYF. Here the CDR3 DNA reads TGTGCCAGCAGTTCCCGGAGCTCTGGAAACACCATATATTTT.

The chain recombines TRBV27 with TRBJ2-2; D remains ambiguous. Germline V CDR1 and CDR2: MNHEY, SMNVEV (reference sequence). Trimming left V 1 base short and J 0 bases short, with 6 bases between. This CDR3 is built from 15 residues. CDR3 DNA: TGTGCCAGCAGTTTATGGGATCCGAACACCGGGGAGCTGTTTTTT. Translating gives CASSLWDPNTGELFF.

The chain couples TRBV12-3 or TRBV12-4 to TRBJ2-7, with a weak D call TRBD2 (6 bases). The CDR3 is made up of 16 amino acids. Between the trimmed V and J ends, which lost 1 base and 1 base, there was a span of 14 bases. The CDR3 here is CASSLGVGDWSYEQYF. CDR3 bases: TGTGCCAGCAGTTTAGGGGTGGGGGACTGGTCCTACGAGCAGTACTTC.

Notes on this clonotype: This sequence may be a read error, since a much larger clone differs from it by one base. The chain recombines TRBV5-1 with TRBJ2-1; 7 positions match TRBD2. The V gene end was trimmed by 5 bases and the J gene end by 3 bases; junction bases not matched to a gene: 8. CDR1 SGHRS and CDR2 YFSETQ come from the germline V gene. The CDR3 totals 15 residues. CDR3 sequence reads: CASRSGDYLYNEQFF. The CDR3 region has the DNA TGCGCCAGCAGGTCCGGGGACTACCTCTACAATGAGCAGTTCTTC.

This clonotype has a handful of counts. This rearrangement joins TRBV4-1 to TRBJ2-1; 11 nucleotides match TRBD2. Germline lookup yields CDR1 MGHRA and CDR2 YSYEKL. V dropped 3 bases and J dropped 4; count of bases not matched to a gene: 5. The CDR3 covers 16 residues. The chain's CDR3 is CASSHLAGGVYNEQFF. In nucleotides, the CDR3 is TGCGCCAGCAGCCATTTAGCGGGGGGGGTGTACAATGAGCAGTTCTTC.

V and J are TRBV4-3 and TRBJ1-5; D might be TRBD1 (5 bases). Germline loops: CDR1 LGHNA, CDR2 YSLEER. This CDR3 has 14 residues. Trimming removed 0 bases at V and 5 bases at J, with 8 bases between. The CDR3 region is CASSQDSGHQPQHF. CDR3 sequence (DNA): TGCGCCAGCAGCCAAGATTCGGGGCATCAGCCCCAGCATTTT.

This clonotype appeared a few times. This sequence joins TRBV5-1 and TRBJ1-6; D is uncertain. Trimming removed 2 bases at V and 9 bases at J, with 12 bases between. In germline, CDR1 is SGHRS, CDR2 YFSETQ. The CDR3 totals 14 residues. DNA for the CDR3: TGCGCCAGCAGCTTCATAGGGTCCTCTTCACCCCTCCACTTT. This translates into CASSFIGSSSPLHF.